Below are 30 T cell receptor beta chains sequenced from a single sample in a study of blood T cell repertoires in COVID-19 (dated by TCRdb to about 2020). To prepare the library, the immunoSEQ multiplex PCR assay was applied. The immuneACCESS repertoire file appears here via TCRdb, limited to in-frame rearrangements. These files lack a portion of the clones; in checked studies, under half of the deficit traces to unresolved V genes, and the cause of the others is not known. Counted in this sample were 110,000 or so clones; about 87% of them appeared once. The ten largest clones capture about 4.5% of the sample. Sequences were obtained from peripheral blood. Receptors originate from a woman aged 50 to 65 with acute or convalescent COVID-19.

This chain connects TRBV5-1 to TRBJ1-2, with D tentatively TRBD1 (5 bases). CDR1 is SGHRS, CDR2 YFSETQ, per germline. The CDR3 has 14 residues. V was shortened by 4 bases and J by 3 bases, with 13 bases between the two germline ends. CDR3 in amino acids: CASSRRGEDYGYTF. The CDR3 bases are TGCGCCAGCAGCCGTCGGGGGGAGGACTATGGCTACACCTTC.

The V gene is TRBV27, the J gene TRBJ2-1; weak D call: TRBD1 (6 bases). This CDR3 comprises 14 residues. V lost 4 bases, J lost 2 bases, and 9 bases lay in between. Germline V gene sequence: CDR1 MNHEY, CDR2 SMNVEV (reference sequence). The CDR3 DNA reads as TGTGCCAGCAGTTCCGGGACACCCTACAATGAGCAGTTCTTC. Protein product: CASSSGTPYNEQFF.

The J gene is TRBJ1-5, the V gene TRBV7-9; D remains unclear. This CDR3 comprises 14 residues. With 3 bases removed from V and 0 bases from J, the gap between germline ends came to 6 bases. Looked up from germline, CDR1 is SEHNR and CDR2 is FQNEAQ (reference sequence). This CDR3 reads CASSFRGSNQPQHF. The CDR3 coding sequence is TGTGCCAGCAGCTTCCGAGGTAGCAATCAGCCCCAGCATTTT.

The V gene is TRBV30, the J gene TRBJ1-6; D is undetermined. This CDR3 spans 13 amino acids. CDR1 GTSNPN and CDR2 SVGIG come from the germline V gene (reference sequence). V was trimmed by 5 bases and J by 4 bases, leaving 9 bases between them. This CDR3 is CAWGDKYNSPLHF. The DNA for the CDR3 is TGTGCCTGGGGTGACAAGTATAATTCACCCCTCCACTTT.

V and J are TRBV10-2 and TRBJ2-2, with 10 nucleotides matching TRBD2. J lost 1 base, V lost 7 bases, and 3 bases had no gene match. Germline loops: CDR1 WSHSY, CDR2 SAAADI. The CDR3 is made up of 15 amino acids. The CDR3 sequence: CASTWTSGNTGELFF. In DNA, the CDR3 is TGCGCCAGCACCTGGACTAGCGGGAACACCGGGGAGCTGTTTTTT.

V is TRBV7-9 and J is TRBJ1-6; D possibly corresponds to TRBD1 (5 bases). The CDR3 loop spans 17 amino acids. CDR1 and CDR2 (germline): SEHNR, FQNEAQ (reference sequence). Trimming removed 4 bases from V and 4 bases from J, with 17 bases in between. The CDR3 sequence: CASSSITATDYNSPLHF. Written as DNA, the CDR3 is TGTGCCAGCAGCTCCATAACGGCGACAGATTATAATTCACCCCTCCACTTT. The complete variable domain, with remaining parts taken from reference TRBV7-9 and TRBJ1-6, reads DTGVSQNPRHKITKRGQNVTFRCDPISEHNRLYWYRQTLGQGPEFLTYFQNEAQLEKSRLLSDRFSAERPKGSFSTLEIQRTEQGDSAMYLCASSSITATDYNSPLHFGNGTRLTVT.

This chain uses TRBV2 with TRBJ1-6, with a possible D match to TRBD1 (6 bases). The CDR3 covers 14 residues. Trimming removed 2 bases from V and 9 bases from J, with 11 bases in between. CDR1 is SNHLY, CDR2 FYNNEI, per germline. This CDR3 reads CASSEMGAGSPLHF. The CDR3 DNA is TGTGCCAGCAGTGAAATGGGGGCAGGTTCACCCCTCCACTTT.

This sequence joins TRBV5-1 and TRBJ2-1, with 8 nucleotides matching TRBD1. The CDR3 is 14 residues long. The germline V gene has CDR1 SGHRS and CDR2 YFSETQ. The ends lost 4 bases at V and 6 bases at J; junction bases unmatched: 6. Here the CDR3 DNA reads TGCGCCAGCAGCCCGACAGGGGAAATCAATGAGCAGTTCTTC. It encodes CASSPTGEINEQFF.

The chain's CDR3 is CASRVTPINTEAFF. CDR3 coding DNA: TGTGCCAGCAGGGTCACACCGATTAACACTGAAGCTTTCTTT. The rearrangement joins TRBV28 to TRBJ1-1, with unresolved D. CDR3 length equals 14 residues. Germline-derived CDR1 and CDR2 are MDHEN and SYDVKM. V was cut by 6 bases and J by 2 bases, with 13 bases left in between.

The chain joins TRBV29-1 to TRBJ1-1; possibly TRBD1 for D (5 bases). The CDR3 is 15 amino acids. Germline loops: CDR1 SQVTM, CDR2 ANQGSEA. Trimming left V 5 bases short and J 3 bases short, with 19 bases between. The CDR3, as DNA: TGCAGCGTTTTAACCCCCTCAGGGTTGTACACTGAAGCTTTCTTT. It codes for CSVLTPSGLYTEAFF.

The chain couples TRBV5-6 to TRBJ1-2; 8 bases agree with TRBD1. This CDR3 is built from 13 residues. The germline V gene encodes CDR1 SGHDT and CDR2 YYEEEE. After removal of 5 bases from V and 6 bases from J, the junction contained 6 bases not matched to a gene. In nucleotides, the CDR3 is TGTGCCAGCAGACCCTCAGGGGGCGATGGCTACACCTTC. Protein product: CASRPSGGDGYTF.

Only a few counts were recorded for this clone. The chain couples TRBV15 to TRBJ2-5; possible D gene TRBD2, 5 bases. Germline V CDR1 and CDR2: LNHNV, YYDKDF (reference sequence). The germline V and J ends were trimmed by 1 base and 5 bases, with 17 bases remaining between them. The CDR3 is made up of 16 amino acids. This CDR3 reads CATSRVSGLAQETQYF. The CDR3, as DNA: TGTGCCACCAGCAGAGTTTCTGGACTCGCCCAGGAGACCCAGTACTTC.

The chain is built from TRBV11-2 and TRBJ1-3; tentative D call: TRBD1 (5 bases). The CDR3 totals 15 residues. V gave up 8 bases and J gave up 4 bases, with 18 bases separating them. The germline CDR1 and CDR2 sequences are SGHAT and FQNNGV. The CDR3 reads CASAKTGVLGNTIYF. The CDR3 nucleotides read TGTGCCAGCGCCAAAACGGGGGTTCTGGGAAACACCATATATTTT.

The chain joins TRBV7-2 to TRBJ1-2, with 7 bases matching TRBD1. V was clipped by 4 bases and J by 8 bases; unmatched bases: 4. This CDR3 has 12 amino acids. Per the germline V gene, CDR1 is SGHTA and CDR2 is FQGNSA. The CDR3 reads CASSSTGRGYTF. CDR3 nucleotides: TGTGCCAGCAGCTCGACAGGGCGAGGCTACACCTTC. The full variable domain, rest sourced from reference TRBV7-2 and TRBJ1-2, is GAGVSQSPSNKVTEKGKDVELRCDPISGHTALYWYRQSLGQGLEFLIYFQGNSAPDKSGLPSDRFSAERTGGSVSTLTIQRTQQEDSAVYLCASSSTGRGYTFGSGTRLTVV.

The V and J genes are TRBV5-6 and TRBJ2-5; D remains unclear. The V gene lost 0 bases and the J gene lost 2 bases, with 11 bases spanning the gap. Germline V gives CDR1 SGHDT, CDR2 YYEEEE. The CDR3 length is 15 residues. This CDR3 reads CASSLERSWQETQYF. CDR3 nucleotide sequence: TGTGCCAGCAGCTTGGAGAGATCCTGGCAAGAGACCCAGTACTTC.

This sequence joins TRBV28 and TRBJ2-7; TRBD2 matches 12 bases. J lost 1 base, V lost 5 bases, and 6 bases had no gene match. Per germline, CDR1 MDHEN and CDR2 SYDVKM. This CDR3 is built from 16 residues. The CDR3 DNA reads as TGTGCCAGCAGTGAAACTGGACTAGCGGGATCCTACGAGCAGTACTTC. Its translation: CASSETGLAGSYEQYF.

V and J are TRBV29-1 and TRBJ1-4; no definite D call. Germline V gene lookup returns CDR1 SQVTM and CDR2 ANQGSEA. The CDR3 extends over 12 amino acids. Trimming took off 4 bases at V and 2 bases at J, with 5 bases between the two ends. The CDR3 spells CSVVETNEKLFF. For the CDR3, the DNA is TGCAGCGTTGTTGAGACTAATGAAAAACTGTTTTTT. Complete variable domain (other parts from reference TRBV29-1 and TRBJ1-4): SAVISQKPSRDICQRGTSLTIQCQVDSQVTMMFWYRQQPGQSLTLIATANQGSEATYESGFVIDKFPISRPNLTFSTLTVSNMSPEDSSIYLCSVVETNEKLFFGSGTQLSVL.

The rearrangement links TRBV7-8 to TRBJ2-5; TRBD2 matches 11 bases. With 5 bases clipped from V and 2 bases from J, the junction kept 1 base outside the gene matches. The CDR3 has 14 residues. CDR1 and CDR2 (germline): SGHVS, FQNEAQ. CDR3 in amino acids: CASSRLAGQETQYF. The CDR3 coding sequence is TGTGCCAGCAGCCGACTAGCGGGACAAGAGACCCAGTACTTC.

This chain connects TRBV7-2 to TRBJ2-7; D is possibly TRBD1 (6 bases). Trimming pared 2 bases from V and 4 bases from J, leaving 24 bases between. This CDR3 has 18 residues. Germline V CDR1 and CDR2: SGHTA, FQGNSA. The CDR3 region is CASSLPRDTKRAIYEQYF. In DNA form, the CDR3 reads TGTGCCAGCAGCTTACCCCGGGACACCAAACGGGCCATTTACGAGCAGTACTTC.

The rearrangement links TRBV6-5 to TRBJ1-1; TRBD1 aligns across 8 bases. After removal of 6 bases from V and 4 bases from J, the junction contained 10 bases not matched to a gene. The CDR3 sequence is 15 residues long. Germline CDR1 is MNHEY and CDR2 is SVGAGI. CDR3 nucleotide sequence: TGTGCCAGCAGGCCACCACAGGGGGGTAGCACTGAAGCTTTCTTT. This translates into CASRPPQGGSTEAFF.

V usage is TRBV27 and J usage is TRBJ2-7, with 10 bases identical to TRBD1. In germline, CDR1 is MNHEY, CDR2 SMNVEV (reference sequence). The CDR3 runs to 15 residues. V dropped 3 bases and J dropped 4; count of bases not matched to a gene: 6. The CDR3 reads CASSFAGTGVYEQYF. The CDR3 DNA is TGTGCCAGCAGTTTCGCCGGGACAGGGGTATACGAGCAGTACTTC.

This sequence joins TRBV27 and TRBJ1-1; 8 bases align to TRBD1. The CDR3 runs to 14 residues. The germline gives CDR1 MNHEY, CDR2 SMNVEV (reference sequence). After removal of 2 bases from V and 5 bases from J, the junction contained 4 bases not matched to a gene. CDR3 bases: TGTGCCAGCAGTTTAGGACAGGGTGTAACTGAAGCTTTCTTT. Amino acids: CASSLGQGVTEAFF.

The rearrangement links TRBV28 to TRBJ2-4; TRBD1 might be the D (5 bases). The CDR3 is 12 residues long. Germline V lookup: CDR1 MDHEN, CDR2 SYDVKM. V lost 3 bases to trimming and J lost 15 bases, with 15 bases between them. The CDR3 nucleotides read TGTGCCAGCAGTTTCTCCTCCGGAAGGGGGTACTTC. It yields the protein CASSFSSGRGYF.

The chain recombines TRBV4-3 with TRBJ2-2; D is perhaps TRBD2 (6 bases). V was cut by 3 bases and J by 6 bases, with 20 bases left in between. The CDR3 has 17 amino acids. Per germline, CDR1 LGHNA and CDR2 YSLEER. DNA for the CDR3: TGCGCCAGCAGCCAGGACGGGGGTCCCGGGGTAGCCGGGGAGCTGTTTTTT. It encodes CASSQDGGPGVAGELFF.

The chain has TRBV6-6 and TRBJ1-2, with D maybe TRBD1 (6 bases). The CDR3 totals 13 residues. Germline values: CDR1 MNHNY, CDR2 SVGAGI (reference sequence). V lost 5 bases to trimming and J lost 8 bases, with 15 bases between them. The CDR3 nucleotides read TGTGCCAGCAGTCCCCGGGACACACTGGGCTACACCTTC. As protein: CASSPRDTLGYTF.

This clone was seen only once. The V call is TRBV30, the J call TRBJ2-5, with D possibly TRBD2 on 7 matching bases. Germline assignment: CDR1 GTSNPN and CDR2 SVGIG (reference sequence). The CDR3 spans 15 residues. Trimming stripped 0 bases from V and 6 bases from J, with 17 bases between. In DNA form, the CDR3 reads TGTGCCTGGAGTGTAGGAAGGGGGGGTCGCAAGACCCAGTACTTC. This gives the protein CAWSVGRGGRKTQYF.

The rearrangement uses TRBV30 and TRBJ2-2, with 9 bases that match TRBD1. V shed 2 bases and J 6 bases; nucleotides not matched to a gene: 1. CDR3 size: 13 residues. In germline, CDR1 is GTSNPN, CDR2 SVGIG (reference sequence). CDR3 coding DNA: TGTGCCTGGAGTCGGACAGGGGCCGGGGAGCTGTTTTTT. Protein product: CAWSRTGAGELFF.

The chain carries TRBV2 and TRBJ1-5, with 8 bases that match TRBD1. Losses at the gene ends were 4 bases for V and 0 bases for J; bases not matched to a gene: 11. CDR3 length: 18 amino acids. Germline loops: CDR1 SNHLY, CDR2 FYNNEI. The CDR3: CASSGKLQGVISNQPQHF. The CDR3 DNA is TGTGCCAGCAGTGGCAAGTTACAGGGGGTTATTAGCAATCAGCCCCAGCATTTT.

The chain recombines TRBV24-1 with TRBJ2-2; 9 bases map to TRBD1. V was clipped by 2 bases and J by 6 bases; unmatched bases: 6. CDR1 and CDR2 from the germline V gene are KGHDR and SFDVKD. This CDR3 region has 16 residues. DNA for the CDR3: TGTGCCACCAGTGATTCACCGGGACAGGGTCCCGGGGAGCTGTTTTTT. Amino acids: CATSDSPGQGPGELFF.

The chain carries TRBV29-1 and TRBJ1-2; 8 bases line up with TRBD1. This CDR3 is 12 amino acids long. V shed 7 bases and J 8 bases; nucleotides not matched to a gene: 9. Germline CDR1 is SQVTM and CDR2 is ANQGSEA. In DNA form, the CDR3 reads TGCAGCGACAACAGGGGGTTGATCGGCTACACCTTC. Protein sequence: CSDNRGLIGYTF.